These T cell receptor beta chains were read from a single sample in a study of blood T cell repertoires in COVID-19. Generated by immunoSEQ multiplex PCR, the TCRdb table keeps only in-frame clones and is missing some. Among a few hundred thousand clones listed, roughly nine tenths were seen once. The sample consisted of PBMCs or T cells enriched from blood (not recorded which). All receptors come from a woman aged 18-29 years who had recovered from COVID-19. Both conserved end residues are part of each CDR3. A D gene is named only where the DNA matches it firmly. Clone size is given for some rows only: seen once, a few or many times, or a class if the clone is expanded.

clone size	J gene	D gene	V gene	CDR3 DNA	CDR3 protein
-	TRBJ2-7	TRBD1	TRBV5-1	TGCGCCAGCAGCCAGGGACAGGGAGACTACGAGCAGTACTTC	CASSQGQGDYEQYF
-	TRBJ1-2	TRBD1	TRBV29-1	TGCAGCGTTGAAGCGAGGGACAGGGGGCATGGCTACACCTTC	CSVEARDRGHGYTF
-	TRBJ2-7	-	TRBV4-1	TGCGCCAGCAGCCAAGATAGAGTAGCAGGGGCGGAGCAGTACTTC	CASSQDRVAGAEQYF
-	TRBJ1-1	TRBD1	TRBV9	TGTGCCAGCAGCGTGACAGGGCTGAACACTGAAGCTTTCTTT	CASSVTGLNTEAFF
-	TRBJ1-2	TRBD1	TRBV18	TGTGCCAGCTCACCCTCTGGACAGGGAAGAAGCTATGGCTACACCTTC	CASSPSGQGRSYGYTF
-	TRBJ1-4	-	TRBV5-1	TGCGCCAGCAGCTCAACAGGGTCTCCGGATGAAAAACTGTTTTTT	CASSSTGSPDEKLFF
-	TRBJ2-1	TRBD2	TRBV5-1	TGCGCCAGCAGCTTAGGACTAGCGGGTCCCTACAATGAGCAGTTCTTC	CASSLGLAGPYNEQFF
-	TRBJ1-6	-	TRBV7-9	TGTGCCAGCAGCCACCCCGCGGCGGGCTATAATTCACCCCTCCACTTT	CASSHPAAGYNSPLHF
-	TRBJ1-2	-	TRBV6-5	TGTGCCAGCAGTCACAACCGCGGGGTACCGGTTGGCTACACCTTC	CASSHNRGVPVGYTF
few	TRBJ1-5	TRBD1	TRBV7-2	TGTGCCAGCAGCTTCCAGGGGGGACAGCCCCAGCATTTT	CASSFQGGQPQHF
-	TRBJ1-6	-	TRBV14	TGTGCCAGCAGCCAAGATGGGGGGACTTATTCACCCCTCCACTTT	CASSQDGGTYSPLHF
-	TRBJ2-6	TRBD1	TRBV5-4	TGTGCAACTCCGGGACAGGGGACCGGGGCCAACGTCCTGACTTTC	CATPGQGTGANVLTF
-	TRBJ2-7	-	TRBV19	TGTGCCAGTAGGGAGGGGGCCTCCTACGAGCAGTACTTC	CASREGASYEQYF
-	TRBJ1-5	-	TRBV21-1	TGTGCCAGCAGCAAACCGGGGTATAGCAATCAGCCCCAGCATTTT	CASSKPGYSNQPQHF
-	TRBJ1-2	TRBD1	TRBV28	TGTGCCAGCAGTTCAGTGGACAGGAGGTATGGCTACACCTTC	CASSSVDRRYGYTF
-	TRBJ2-3	TRBD2	TRBV4-2	TGTGCCAGCAACCTAGCGGGGGGTCACACAGATACGCAGTATTTT	CASNLAGGHTDTQYF
-	TRBJ1-6	TRBD1	TRBV7-6	TGTGCCAGCAGCCAGGGGGTGGTTAATTCACCCCTCCACTTT	CASSQGVVNSPLHF
-	TRBJ1-2	-	TRBV18	TGTGCCAGCTCACCACAAGGGGGAAGGCATGGCTACACCTTC	CASSPQGGRHGYTF
-	TRBJ2-2	TRBD1	TRBV30	TGTGCCTGGAGAGGGACAGGGGGTTGGACCGGGGAGCTGTTTTTT	CAWRGTGGWTGELFF
-	TRBJ1-1	-	TRBV7-2	TGTGCCAGCAGCTTAAATCGGGCTTTCTTT	CASSLNRAFF
-	TRBJ1-1	-	TRBV12-5	TGTGCTAGTGGTTTGGACCAACTTACCCTCCACACTGAAGCTTTCTTT	CASGLDQLTLHTEAFF
-	TRBJ1-6	-	TRBV5-4	TGTGCCAGCAAGGCAGCGGCCAGCTCCTATAATTCACCCCTCCACTTT	CASKAAASSYNSPLHF
-	TRBJ2-3	TRBD1	TRBV25-1	TGTGCCAGCAGTAGAACAGGGGGCGATACGCAGTATTTT	CASSRTGGDTQYF
few	TRBJ1-5	TRBD1	TRBV5-1	TGCGCCAGCAGCTTGTTCCCGACAGGGTCTAGCAATCAGCCCCAGCATTTT	CASSLFPTGSSNQPQHF
-	TRBJ2-7	-	TRBV13	TGTGCCAGCAGCGGCTCCAGGGGCGACGAGCAGTACTTC	CASSGSRGDEQYF
-	TRBJ2-5	TRBD2	TRBV2	TGTGCCAGCAGACCCGGACTAGCGGGGGGGGGAGAGACCCAGTACTTC	CASRPGLAGGGETQYF
-	TRBJ2-3	TRBD2	TRBV20-1	TGCAGTGCTAGTCGAACTAGCGGGGGGTTGATAAATACGCAGTATTTT	CSASRTSGGLINTQYF
-	TRBJ1-1	-	TRBV5-1	TGCGCCAGCAGGAATGAGGGCCAGGGAGGGGATGAAGCTTTCTTT	CASRNEGQGGDEAFF
-	TRBJ1-1	-	TRBV5-1	TGCGCCAGCAGCTTGGGGCGGTCCTTTCTGAACACTGAAGCTTTCTTT	CASSLGRSFLNTEAFF
few	TRBJ2-7	-	TRBV19	TGTGCCAGTAGTATAGGGTGGGCCAACTACGAGCAGTACTTC	CASSIGWANYEQYF
-	TRBJ2-1	TRBD1	TRBV28	TGTGCCAGCAGTTTGCTGACAGGGCAAAATGAGCAGTTCTTC	CASSLLTGQNEQFF
-	TRBJ2-7	TRBD1	TRBV4-1	TGCGCCAGCAGCCAAAATCCGGGACAGGGGGTGTACGAGCAGTACTTC	CASSQNPGQGVYEQYF
-	TRBJ2-3	-	TRBV10-3	TGTGCCATCAGTGAACGGAGGGACACAGATACGCAGTATTTT	CAISERRDTDTQYF
-	TRBJ1-2	TRBD1	TRBV6-1	TGTGCCAGCAGTGAGGACAGGGGGCGCCTCTACACCTTC	CASSEDRGRLYTF
-	TRBJ1-1	-	TRBV5-1	TGCGCCAGCAGCTCCACAGGGTTGACCCGCGCTGAAGCTTTCTTT	CASSSTGLTRAEAFF
-	TRBJ2-1	-	TRBV7-3	TGTGCCAGCAGCTTAGGCCAGATCAATGAGCAGTTCTTC	CASSLGQINEQFF
-	TRBJ2-5	TRBD2	TRBV2	TGTGCCAGCAGTGATACCGGGACTAGCAGGGAGACCCAGTACTTC	CASSDTGTSRETQYF
once	TRBJ2-5	-	TRBV7-8	TGTGCCAGCAGCTTAGTACCCCCCGGGGAGACCCAGTACTTC	CASSLVPPGETQYF
-	TRBJ1-3	-	TRBV7-9	TGTGCCAGCAGTCCACGGGCGGGGATTGGTGGAAACACCATATATTTT	CASSPRAGIGGNTIYF
-	TRBJ1-2	-	TRBV6-5	TGTGCCAGCAGCTCCGGGACTACGGAGGGCTACACCTTC	CASSSGTTEGYTF
few	TRBJ2-2	-	TRBV5-1	TGCGCCAGCAGCTTGAAACTAGACGCTTTGCTGTTTTTT	CASSLKLDALLFF
once	TRBJ2-3	TRBD2	TRBV11-3	TGTGCCAGCAGCTCTAGCGGGGGCATCACAGATACGCAGTATTTT	CASSSSGGITDTQYF
few	TRBJ2-7	TRBD2	TRBV5-1	TGCGCCAGCAGCTTGAGCGGGGGGGCCTACGAGCAGTACTTC	CASSLSGGAYEQYF
-	TRBJ1-1	TRBD1	TRBV4-1	TGCGCCAGCGGGGAGGGACAGGGGAACACTGAAGCTTTCTTT	CASGEGQGNTEAFF
-	TRBJ2-1	TRBD2	TRBV7-9	TGTGCCAGCAGCTCGACTAGCGGGGGAAACAATGAGCAGTTCTTC	CASSSTSGGNNEQFF
-	TRBJ2-7	-	TRBV6-5	TGTGCCAGCAGTGACTCCAGGGGCTCATACGAGCAGTACTTC	CASSDSRGSYEQYF
once	TRBJ1-5	-	TRBV15	TGTGCCACCAGCAGAGCCCCTAATACGCCCCAGCATTTT	CATSRAPNTPQHF
-	TRBJ1-2	-	TRBV5-1	TGCGCCAGCAGCTTAAACACGGAGCCCGTCTATGGCTACACCTTC	CASSLNTEPVYGYTF
few	TRBJ1-5	-	TRBV30	TGTGCCTGGAGCGATATGGGAGGCAATCAGCCCCAGCATTTT	CAWSDMGGNQPQHF
-	TRBJ1-2	-	TRBV6-5	TGTGCCAGCAGTTACGGGCTGCCAATCTATGGCTACACCTTC	CASSYGLPIYGYTF
few	TRBJ1-6	-	TRBV10-2	TGCGCCAGCAGTGGCCAGGGGTTGCGGAATTCACCCCTCCACTTT	CASSGQGLRNSPLHF
-	TRBJ2-7	-	TRBV4-1	TGCGCCAGCAGCCAAGATAACTACGAGCAGTACTTC	CASSQDNYEQYF
-	TRBJ2-3	TRBD1	TRBV5-1	TGCGCCAGCAGTCATTACGGGACAGGGATGGTGGCAGATACGCAGTATTTT	CASSHYGTGMVADTQYF
-	TRBJ2-5	TRBD2	TRBV2	TGTGCCAGCAGACGCGGACTAGCGGGGGTGGGGGAGACCCAGTACTTC	CASRRGLAGVGETQYF
-	TRBJ1-2	TRBD1	TRBV6-5	TGTGCCAGCAGTTCTGACAGGGACTATGGCTACACCTTC	CASSSDRDYGYTF
-	TRBJ2-1	TRBD1	TRBV19	TGTGCCAGTAGTATGGTAGGACAGGGAGGCTACAATGAGCAGTTCTTC	CASSMVGQGGYNEQFF